These 13 T cell receptor beta chains share one sample of origin, sequenced in a study of tumor-infiltrating lymphocytes in primary liver carcinoma. Using a constant-region primer together with ProtoScript II reverse transcriptase, TCR beta cDNA was made from about 500 ng of total RNA. Slightly modified ARM-PCR with three nested multiplex PCR rounds yielded TCR beta libraries. The first two PCR rounds, around 10 cycles each, used TRBV1-TRBV30 forward primers and a C-beta reverse primer. TCRdb analysed the multiplex PCR reads with MiXCR anew, one entry per CDR3 protein. The data show about 190,000 distinct CDR3 sequences, around four fifths seen once. The study co-extracted DNA and RNA from roughly 20-30 mg of unsorted bulk tissue. Sequencing input: tumor tissue from primary liver carcinoma. These receptors came from a man in his forties with primary liver carcinoma and hepatitis B virus infection.

For this clonotype: An end of the junction differs from the germline gene, which may be a read error. CDR3 coding DNA: TGCAGCGTTGGGGTCCAAGGTGGGGCCAACGTCATGAGTTTC. Protein sequence: CSVGVQGGANVMSF. The chain links TRBV29-1 to TRBJ2-6, with TRBD1 as a possible D gene (5 bases). Germline CDR1 reads SQVTM; CDR2 reads ANQGSEA. The CDR3 extends over 14 amino acids. The whole variable domain, filled in from reference TRBV29-1 and TRBJ2-6, reads SAVISQKPSRDICQRGTSLTIQCQVDSQVTMMFWYRQQPGQSLTLIATANQGSEATYESGFVIDKFPISRPNLTFSTLTVSNMSPEDSSIYLCSVGVQGGANVMSFGAGSRLTVL.

Note on this clonotype: At one end the junction does not follow the germline gene, possibly because of a read error. V is TRBV7-9 and J is TRBJ2-7, with 7 positions matching TRBD2. This CDR3 contains 12 residues. Looked up from germline, CDR1 is SEHNR and CDR2 is FQNEAQ (reference sequence). CDR3 bases: TGTGACAGCAGCTGGGCGGGGGACGAACAGTACTTC. It specifies CDSSWAGDEQYF.

This clonotype has just one count. One end of the junction fails to match germline, which may point to a read error. The rearrangement links TRBV11-2 to TRBJ1-2; possible D gene TRBD1, 6 bases. Germline V gene sequence: CDR1 SGHAT, CDR2 FQNNGV. This CDR3 has 13 residues. This chain's CDR3 is CVSNSAGGSSYTF. DNA of the CDR3: TGTGTCAGCAACTCCGCCGGGGGCTCCAGCTACACCTTC.

A word on this clonotype: Just one base apart from a much larger clone, this may be a read error. The chain uses TRBV5-4 and TRBJ2-5; maybe TRBD2 (6 bases). V was trimmed by 4 bases and J by 2 bases, leaving 12 bases between them. The CDR3 is 14 residues long. Germline CDR1 is SGHNT and CDR2 is YYREEE (reference sequence). This CDR3 is CASSLVGTQETQYF. For the CDR3, the DNA is TGTGCCAGCAGCCTCGTCGGGACTCAAGAGACCCAGTACTTC. Filled out from reference TRBV5-4 and TRBJ2-5, the complete variable domain reads ETGVTQSPTHLIKTRGQQVTLRCSSQSGHNTVSWYQQALGQGPQFIFQYYREEENGRGNFPPRFSGLQFPNYSSELNVNALELDDSALYLCASSLVGTQETQYFGPGTRLLVL.

On this clonotype: Because it lacks the conserved phenylalanine or tryptophan at the end, this CDR3 is likely a read error. The chain recombines TRBV28 with TRBJ1-2; D unclear. V dropped 6 bases and J dropped 8 bases, with 16 bases sitting between them. CDR3 length: 13 amino acids. Germline CDR1 MDHEN, CDR2 SYDVKM. The chain's CDR3 is CASSDGSTGGYTL. CDR3 in DNA: TGTGCCAGCAGCGACGGATCTACTGGAGGCTACACCCTC.

The chain links TRBV12-3 or TRBV12-4 to TRBJ2-1; 11 bases align to TRBD2. Losses at the gene ends were 8 bases for V and 15 bases for J; bases not matched to a gene: 12. The CDR3 has 13 residues. CDR3 bases: TGTGCCAGCGTCGGACTAGCGGGCCCCAGAGTGTTCTTC. Protein: CASVGLAGPRVFF.

For this clonotype: One end of the junction fails to match germline, which may point to a read error. The chain is built from TRBV5-5 and TRBJ1-5; D unclear. This CDR3 region has 14 residues. The germline CDR1 and CDR2 sequences are SGHKS and YYEKEE (reference sequence). The CDR3 protein is CTSCLVGNNQPQHF. The DNA for the CDR3 is TGTACCAGCTGCTTGGTGGGGAACAATCAGCCCCAGCATTTT.

Of note for this clonotype: The junction differs from germline at one of its ends, possibly a read error. The rearrangement links TRBV4-1 to TRBJ2-5, with 7 bases matching TRBD2. CDR1 is MGHRA, CDR2 YSYEKL, per germline. This CDR3 spans 18 amino acids. DNA for the CDR3: TGCGCCAGCTGCTCTTCAGGAGACCCCGCTAGCGGCCAAGAGGCCCAGTACTTC. It codes for CASCSSGDPASGQEAQYF.

Remarks on this clonotype: The junction departs from germline at one end; a sequencing error may be responsible. J is TRBJ2-5 and V is TRBV4-3; D remains ambiguous. The length of the CDR3 is 14 residues. From germline, CDR1 is LGHNA and CDR2 YSLEER. The CDR3 DNA follows: TGCGCCAGCAACCAAGAGGATTACTTGGAGACCCAGTACTTC. Translation: CASNQEDYLETQYF.

A word on this clonotype: Compared with germline, one end of the junction differs, possibly owing to a read error. This chain joins TRBV12-3 or TRBV12-4 and TRBJ2-7; no firm D call. The CDR3 has 12 amino acids. The CDR3 DNA reads TGTGCCAACAGTTTCGCAAGGCTCGAGCAGTACTTC. It codes for CANSFARLEQYF.

This clonotype has more than one count but fewer than ten. CDR3 DNA sequence: TGTGCCAGCAGCCCAACGGGACAGTCTTCATCCCATTCCTGCTACACCTTC. The encoded protein is CASSPTGQSSSHSCYTF. V is TRBV11-3 and J is TRBJ1-2; 7 bases map to TRBD1. The V gene's germline CDR1 is SGHNT and CDR2 YENEEA. Losses at the gene ends were 5 bases for V and 9 bases for J; bases not matched to a gene: 21. The CDR3 length is 17 residues.

This clonotype turned up a few times. No conserved phenylalanine or tryptophan ends this CDR3, so it is likely a read error. The J gene is TRBJ2-1, the V gene TRBV29-1, with 9 bases identical to TRBD2. This CDR3 is 15 amino acids long. In germline, CDR1 is SQVTM, CDR2 ANQGSEA. Here the CDR3 reads CSVGLAGGFYIEQFL. The CDR3 bases are TGCAGCGTTGGACTGGCGGGAGGGTTCTACATTGAGCAGTTCCTC.

This clonotype was observed a handful of times. Because the CDR3 is missing its conserved closing phenylalanine or tryptophan, this is likely a read error. The rearrangement joins TRBV5-1 to TRBJ1-4; 11 bases map to TRBD1. J gave up 5 bases and V 4 bases, and 4 bases lay outside the gene matches. The CDR3 totals 15 residues. Germline V gene lookup returns CDR1 SGHRS and CDR2 YFSETQ. CDR3 in DNA: TGCGCCAGCAGCAGGGACAGGGGGACCAATGAAAAACTGTTTCTT. This translates into CASSRDRGTNEKLFL.